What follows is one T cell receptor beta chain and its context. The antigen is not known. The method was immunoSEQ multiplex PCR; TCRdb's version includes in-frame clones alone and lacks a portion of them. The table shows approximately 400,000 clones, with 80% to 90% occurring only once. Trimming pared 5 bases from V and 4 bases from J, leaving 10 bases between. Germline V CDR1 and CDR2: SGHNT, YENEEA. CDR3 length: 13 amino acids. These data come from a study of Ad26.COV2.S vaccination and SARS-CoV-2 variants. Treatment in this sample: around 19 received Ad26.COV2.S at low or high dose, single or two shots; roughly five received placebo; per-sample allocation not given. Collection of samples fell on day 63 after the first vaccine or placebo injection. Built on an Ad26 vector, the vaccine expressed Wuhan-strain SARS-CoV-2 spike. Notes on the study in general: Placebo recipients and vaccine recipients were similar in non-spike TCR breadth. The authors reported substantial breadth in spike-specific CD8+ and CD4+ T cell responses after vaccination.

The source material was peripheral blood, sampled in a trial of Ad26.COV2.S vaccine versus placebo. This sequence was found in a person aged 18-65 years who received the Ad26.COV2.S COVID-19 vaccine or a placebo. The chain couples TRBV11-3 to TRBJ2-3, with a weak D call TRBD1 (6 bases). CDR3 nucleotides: TGTGCCAGCAGCCCGGACAGATCAGATACGCAGTATTTT. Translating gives CASSPDRSDTQYF.